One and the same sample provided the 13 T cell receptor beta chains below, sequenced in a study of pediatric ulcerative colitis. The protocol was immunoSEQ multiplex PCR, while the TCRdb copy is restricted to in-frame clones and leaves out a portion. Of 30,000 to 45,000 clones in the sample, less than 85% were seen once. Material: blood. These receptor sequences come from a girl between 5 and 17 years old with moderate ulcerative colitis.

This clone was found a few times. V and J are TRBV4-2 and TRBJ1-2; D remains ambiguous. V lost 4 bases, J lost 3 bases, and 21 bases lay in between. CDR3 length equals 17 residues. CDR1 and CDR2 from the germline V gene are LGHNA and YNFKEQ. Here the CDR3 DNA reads TGTGCCAGCAGCCGAGTTTTGAGTCAGGAGGGTTACTATGGCTACACCTTC. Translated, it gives CASSRVLSQEGYYGYTF.

In DNA form, the CDR3 reads TGTGCCACCAGCCTTGACTCTGGAAACACCATATATTTT. Encoded protein: CATSLDSGNTIYF. The V and J genes are TRBV15 and TRBJ1-3; D unresolved. The CDR3 runs 13 residues. Looked up from germline, CDR1 is LNHNV and CDR2 is YYDKDF (reference sequence). Trimming removed 5 bases at V and 0 bases at J, with 5 bases between.

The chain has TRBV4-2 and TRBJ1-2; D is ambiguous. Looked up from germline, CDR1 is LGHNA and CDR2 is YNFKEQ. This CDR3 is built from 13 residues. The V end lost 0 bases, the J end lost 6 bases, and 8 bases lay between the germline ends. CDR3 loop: CASSQEAFDGYTF. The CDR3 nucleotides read TGTGCCAGCAGCCAAGAAGCCTTCGATGGCTACACCTTC.

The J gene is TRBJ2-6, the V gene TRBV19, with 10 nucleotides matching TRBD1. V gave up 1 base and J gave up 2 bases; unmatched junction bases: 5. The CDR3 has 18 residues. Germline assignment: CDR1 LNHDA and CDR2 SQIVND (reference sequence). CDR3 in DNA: TGTGCCAGTAGTATAGTGGGGACAGGGGTCCCTGGGGCCAACGTCCTGACTTTC. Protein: CASSIVGTGVPGANVLTF.

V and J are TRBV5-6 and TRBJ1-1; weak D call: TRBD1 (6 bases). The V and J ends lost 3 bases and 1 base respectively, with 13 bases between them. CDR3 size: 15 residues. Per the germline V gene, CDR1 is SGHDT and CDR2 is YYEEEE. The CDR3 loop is CASSSRLQGNTEAFF. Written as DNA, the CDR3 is TGTGCCAGCAGCTCGCGTCTACAGGGGAACACTGAAGCTTTCTTT.

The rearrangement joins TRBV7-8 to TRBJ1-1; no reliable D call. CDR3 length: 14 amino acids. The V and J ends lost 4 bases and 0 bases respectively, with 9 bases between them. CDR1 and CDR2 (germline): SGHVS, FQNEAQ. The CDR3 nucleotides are TGTGCCAGCAGCTCTCGGCCTGTGAACACTGAAGCTTTCTTT. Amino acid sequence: CASSSRPVNTEAFF.

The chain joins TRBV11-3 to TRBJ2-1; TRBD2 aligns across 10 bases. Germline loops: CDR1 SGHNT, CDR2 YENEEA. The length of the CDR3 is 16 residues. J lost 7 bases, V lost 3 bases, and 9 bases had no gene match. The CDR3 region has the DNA TGTGCCAGCAGCTTGGCTAGCGGGGGCAACCCGAATGAGCAGTTCTTC. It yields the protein CASSLASGGNPNEQFF.

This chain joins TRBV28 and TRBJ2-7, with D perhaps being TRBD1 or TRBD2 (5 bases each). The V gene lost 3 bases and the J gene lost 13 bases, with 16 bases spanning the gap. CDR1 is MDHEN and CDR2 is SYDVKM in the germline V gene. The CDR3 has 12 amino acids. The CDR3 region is CASSLSRGRDYF. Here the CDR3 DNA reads TGTGCCAGCAGTTTGTCCCGGGGCAGGGATTACTTC.

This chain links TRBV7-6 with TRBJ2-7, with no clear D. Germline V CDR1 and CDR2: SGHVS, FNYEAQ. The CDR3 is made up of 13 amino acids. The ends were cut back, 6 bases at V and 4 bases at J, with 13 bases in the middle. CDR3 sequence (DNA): TGTGCCAGCAGTACCCAAGAATCATACGAGCAGTACTTC. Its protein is CASSTQESYEQYF.

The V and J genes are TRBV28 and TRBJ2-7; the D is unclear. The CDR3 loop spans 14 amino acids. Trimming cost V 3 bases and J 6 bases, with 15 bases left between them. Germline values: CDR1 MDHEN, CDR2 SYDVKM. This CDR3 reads CASSFETDLGEQYF. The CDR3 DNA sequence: TGTGCCAGCAGTTTCGAGACGGACCTCGGCGAGCAGTACTTC. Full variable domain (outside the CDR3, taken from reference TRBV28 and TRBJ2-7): DVKVTQSSRYLVKRTGEKVFLECVQDMDHENMFWYRQDPGLGLRLIYFSYDVKMKEKGDIPEGYSVSREKKERFSLILESASTNQTSMYLCASSFETDLGEQYFGPGTRLTVT.

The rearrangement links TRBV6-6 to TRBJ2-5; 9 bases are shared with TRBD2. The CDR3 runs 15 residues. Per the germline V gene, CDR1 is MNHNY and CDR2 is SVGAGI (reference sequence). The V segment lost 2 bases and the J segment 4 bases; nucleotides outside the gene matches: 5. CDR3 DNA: TGTGCCAGCAGTTACGGCGGGGGGGACCGAGAGACCCAGTACTTC. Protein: CASSYGGGDRETQYF.

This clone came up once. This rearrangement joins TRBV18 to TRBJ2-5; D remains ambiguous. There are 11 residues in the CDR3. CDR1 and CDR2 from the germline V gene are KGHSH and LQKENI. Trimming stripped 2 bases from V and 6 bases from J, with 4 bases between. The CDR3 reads CASSPGKTQYF. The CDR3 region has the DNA TGTGCCAGCTCACCAGGAAAGACCCAGTACTTC.

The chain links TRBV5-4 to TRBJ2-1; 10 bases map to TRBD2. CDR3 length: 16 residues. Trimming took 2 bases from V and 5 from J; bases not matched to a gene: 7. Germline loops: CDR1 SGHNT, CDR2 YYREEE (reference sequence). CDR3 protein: CASSFMLAGVHNEQFF. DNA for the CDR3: TGTGCCAGCAGCTTCATGCTAGCGGGAGTCCACAATGAGCAGTTCTTC.